Presented here are 6 T cell receptor beta chains from one specimen sequenced in a study of shared clonotypes between healthy human individuals. TCRdb's table, derived via immunoSEQ multiplex PCR, lists solely in-frame clones and lacks some. The sample records approximately 480,000 clones, about three quarters being singletons. Sequencing was done on a sample of PBMCs. Receptors were obtained from a woman in her thirties or forties in good health. Some clones in this sample may be carry-over from other donors' samples.

A remark on this clone: Additional DNA sequences in this sample encode the identical CDR3. This chain links TRBV27 with TRBJ2-1; D might be TRBD1 (6 bases). The V end was cut by 5 bases, the J end by 0 bases, with 11 bases between. The CDR3 runs 15 residues. CDR1 is MNHEY, CDR2 SMNVEV, per germline (reference sequence). This CDR3 reads CASSPDRSSYNEQFF. The CDR3 DNA is TGTGCCAGCAGTCCCGACAGGAGCTCCTACAATGAGCAGTTCTTC.

The chain recombines TRBV2 with TRBJ1-4, with D maybe TRBD1 (5 bases). V gave up 3 bases and J gave up 8 bases, with 10 bases separating them. Germline V lookup: CDR1 SNHLY, CDR2 FYNNEI. The CDR3 is 13 amino acids. The CDR3 protein is CASSEQGGEKLFF. The CDR3 DNA is TGTGCCAGCAGTGAGCAGGGAGGGGAAAAACTGTTTTTT.

J is TRBJ1-2 and V is TRBV2; D is possibly TRBD1 (6 bases). Trimming removed 4 bases at V and 6 bases at J, with 12 bases between. The CDR3 loop spans 13 amino acids. Germline V gene lookup returns CDR1 SNHLY and CDR2 FYNNEI. The CDR3 spells CASSGQGNDGYTF. For the CDR3, the DNA is TGTGCCAGCAGTGGGCAGGGGAATGATGGCTACACCTTC.

The J gene is TRBJ2-1, the V gene TRBV11-2, with TRBD2 identical over 10 bases. This CDR3 has 15 amino acids. V lost 6 bases, J lost 9 bases, and 11 bases stayed unmatched. Germline V gene data show CDR1 as SGHAT and CDR2 as FQNNGV. The CDR3 DNA sequence: TGTGCCAGCAGTCGGACTAGCGGCCCAACGCCTGAGCAGTTCTTC. Translation gives CASSRTSGPTPEQFF.

The chain couples TRBV29-1 to TRBJ1-1, with 8 bases lining up with TRBD1. Germline V gene data show CDR1 as SQVTM and CDR2 as ANQGSEA. This CDR3 is built from 15 residues. The V segment lost 3 bases and the J segment 4 bases; nucleotides outside the gene matches: 10. CDR3 in DNA: TGCAGCGTTGATGCCGGGACAGGTCTTGTCACTGAAGCTTTCTTT. Protein: CSVDAGTGLVTEAFF.

The chain couples TRBV7-2 to TRBJ1-5, with TRBD1 as a possible D gene (5 bases). Trimming cost V 1 base and J 3 bases, with 10 bases left between them. CDR1 SGHTA and CDR2 FQGNSA come from the germline V gene. The CDR3 contains 15 residues. The CDR3, as DNA: TGTGCCAGCAGCTTAGGGCGGGGACCCAATCAGCCCCAGCATTTT. As protein: CASSLGRGPNQPQHF.